The rows below give T cell receptor beta chains drawn from one sample of a study of monozygotic twins with inflammatory bowel disease. TCRdb re-called the 5' RACE reads; every CDR3 protein appears as one record, without DNA. Its table lists approximately 150,000 distinct CDR3 sequences. Specimen: blood. The receptor source for this set is a human donor with ulcerative colitis or Crohn's disease, or a healthy co-twin of an affected twin (not recorded which). Each CDR3 is given with its conserved first and last residue.

cdr3_aa: CASSPGQGAFGETQYF
v_call: TRBV7-6
j_call: TRBJ2-5

cdr3_aa: CASSLAPGTRDEQYF
v_call: TRBV5-1
j_call: TRBJ2-7

cdr3_aa: CASSLAGYEQLF
v_call: TRBV7-2
j_call: TRBJ2-1

cdr3_aa: CASSPRQRPYEQYF
v_call: TRBV13
j_call: TRBJ2-7

cdr3_aa: CASNHRASSSYNSPLHF
v_call: TRBV21-1
j_call: TRBJ1-6

cdr3_aa: CASRPLSDEQFF
v_call: TRBV5-1
j_call: TRBJ2-1

cdr3_aa: CASSKEGGGGSSYEQYF
v_call: TRBV12-3/TRBV12-4
j_call: TRBJ2-7

cdr3_aa: CASSNRGGSTDTQYF
v_call: TRBV5-5
j_call: TRBJ2-3

cdr3_aa: CASSPTLGDEQFF
v_call: TRBV6-5
j_call: TRBJ2-1

cdr3_aa: CASSLAEWGVSGADVLTF
v_call: TRBV5-1
j_call: TRBJ2-6

cdr3_aa: CATKSKETQYF
v_call: TRBV12-3/TRBV12-4
j_call: TRBJ2-5

cdr3_aa: CASSYGEAYEQYF
v_call: TRBV6-2/TRBV6-3
j_call: TRBJ2-7

cdr3_aa: CASTSGRGDPKNIQYF
v_call: TRBV9
j_call: TRBJ2-4

cdr3_aa: CASSLGTGGITEAFF
v_call: TRBV5-1
j_call: TRBJ1-1

cdr3_aa: CASSYSMGGGTGELFF
v_call: TRBV6-5
j_call: TRBJ2-2

cdr3_aa: CSARVGERYSNQPQHF
v_call: TRBV20-1
j_call: TRBJ1-5

cdr3_aa: CASSQPTRIYGYTF
v_call: TRBV4-1
j_call: TRBJ1-2